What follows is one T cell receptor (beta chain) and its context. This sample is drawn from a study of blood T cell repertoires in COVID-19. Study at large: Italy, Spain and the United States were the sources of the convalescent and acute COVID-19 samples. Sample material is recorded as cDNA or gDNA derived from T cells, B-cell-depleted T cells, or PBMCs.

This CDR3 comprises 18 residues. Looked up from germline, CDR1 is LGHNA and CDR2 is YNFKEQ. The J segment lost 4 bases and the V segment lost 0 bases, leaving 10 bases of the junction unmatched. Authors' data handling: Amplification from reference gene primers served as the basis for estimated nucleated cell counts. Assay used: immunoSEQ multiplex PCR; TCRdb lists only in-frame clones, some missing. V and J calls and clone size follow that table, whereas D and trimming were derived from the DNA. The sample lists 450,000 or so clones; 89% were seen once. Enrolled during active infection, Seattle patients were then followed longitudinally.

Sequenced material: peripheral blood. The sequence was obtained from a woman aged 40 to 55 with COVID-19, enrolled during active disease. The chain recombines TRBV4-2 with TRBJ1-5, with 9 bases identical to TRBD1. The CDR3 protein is CASSQDLGFGQGNQPQHF. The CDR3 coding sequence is TGTGCCAGCAGCCAAGATCTTGGCTTTGGACAGGGGAATCAGCCCCAGCATTTT.